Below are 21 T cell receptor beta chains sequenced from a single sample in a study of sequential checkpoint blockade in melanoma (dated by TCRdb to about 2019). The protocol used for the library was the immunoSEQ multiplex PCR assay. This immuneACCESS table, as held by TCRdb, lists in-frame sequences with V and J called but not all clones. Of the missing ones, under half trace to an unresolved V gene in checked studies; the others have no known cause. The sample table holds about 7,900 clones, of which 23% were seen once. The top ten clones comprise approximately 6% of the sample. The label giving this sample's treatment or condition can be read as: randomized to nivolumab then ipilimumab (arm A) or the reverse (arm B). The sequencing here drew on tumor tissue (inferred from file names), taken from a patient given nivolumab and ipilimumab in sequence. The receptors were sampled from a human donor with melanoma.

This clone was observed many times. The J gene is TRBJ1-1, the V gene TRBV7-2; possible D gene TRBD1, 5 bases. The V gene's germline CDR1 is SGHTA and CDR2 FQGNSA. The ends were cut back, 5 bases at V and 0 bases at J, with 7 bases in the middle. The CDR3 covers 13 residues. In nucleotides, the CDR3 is TGTGCCAGCAGCGGGGGGATGAACACTGAAGCTTTCTTT. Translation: CASSGGMNTEAFF.

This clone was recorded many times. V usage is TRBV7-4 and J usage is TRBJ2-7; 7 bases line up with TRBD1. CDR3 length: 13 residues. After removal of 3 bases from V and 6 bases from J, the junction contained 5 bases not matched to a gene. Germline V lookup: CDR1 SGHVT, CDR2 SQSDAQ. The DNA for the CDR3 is TGTGCCAGCAGCTTTGGACAGGTGGGCGAGCAGTACTTC. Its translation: CASSFGQVGEQYF.

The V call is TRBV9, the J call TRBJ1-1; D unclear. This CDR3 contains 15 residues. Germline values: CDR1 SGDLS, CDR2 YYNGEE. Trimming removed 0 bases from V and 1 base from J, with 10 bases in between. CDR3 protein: CASSVGVTANTEAFF. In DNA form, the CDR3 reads TGTGCCAGCAGCGTAGGGGTTACAGCGAACACTGAAGCTTTCTTT. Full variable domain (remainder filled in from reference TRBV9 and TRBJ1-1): DSGVTQTPKHLITATGQRVTLRCSPRSGDLSVYWYQQSLDQGLQFLIQYYNGEERAKGNILERFSAQQFPDLHSELNLSSLELGDSALYFCASSVGVTANTEAFFGQGTRLTVV.

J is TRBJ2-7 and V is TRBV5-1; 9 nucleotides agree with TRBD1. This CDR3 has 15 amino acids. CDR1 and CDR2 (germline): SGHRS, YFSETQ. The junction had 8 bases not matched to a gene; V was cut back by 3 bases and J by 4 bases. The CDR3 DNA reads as TGCGCCAGCAGCTCCCCCGGGACAGGGTCGTACGAGCAGTACTTC. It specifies CASSSPGTGSYEQYF.

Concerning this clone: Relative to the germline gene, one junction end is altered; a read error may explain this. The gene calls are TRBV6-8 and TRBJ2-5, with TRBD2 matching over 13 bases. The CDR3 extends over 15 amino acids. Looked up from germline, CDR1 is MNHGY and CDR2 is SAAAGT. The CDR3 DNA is TGTGCCATCAGTGGGACTAGCGGGAACCAAGAGACCCAGTACTTC. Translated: CAISGTSGNQETQYF.

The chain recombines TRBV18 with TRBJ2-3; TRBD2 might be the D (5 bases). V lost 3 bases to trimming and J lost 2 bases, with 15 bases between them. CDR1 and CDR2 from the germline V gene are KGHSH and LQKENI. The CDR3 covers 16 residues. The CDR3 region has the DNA TGTGCCAGCTCACCCCGAACCATTAGCGCCACAGATACGCAGTATTTT. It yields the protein CASSPRTISATDTQYF.

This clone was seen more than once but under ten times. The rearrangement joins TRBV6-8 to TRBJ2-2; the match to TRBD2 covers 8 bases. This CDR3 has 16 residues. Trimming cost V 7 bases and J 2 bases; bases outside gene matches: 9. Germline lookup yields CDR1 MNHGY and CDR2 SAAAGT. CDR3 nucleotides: TGTGCCAGCAATAAGGGAGCGGGAGTTAACACCGGGGAGCTGTTTTTT. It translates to CASNKGAGVNTGELFF.

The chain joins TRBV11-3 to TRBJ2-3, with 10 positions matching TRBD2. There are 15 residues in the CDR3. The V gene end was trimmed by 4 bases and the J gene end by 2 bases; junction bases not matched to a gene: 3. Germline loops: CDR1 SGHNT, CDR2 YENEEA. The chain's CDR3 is CASSSTSGITDTQYF. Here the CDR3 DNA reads TGTGCCAGCAGCTCAACTAGCGGGATCACAGATACGCAGTATTTT. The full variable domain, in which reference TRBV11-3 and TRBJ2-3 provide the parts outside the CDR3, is EAGVVQSPRYKIIEKKQPVAFWCNPISGHNTLYWYLQNLGQGPELLIRYENEEAVDDSQLPKDRFSAERLKGVDSTLKIQPAELGDSAVYLCASSSTSGITDTQYFGPGTRLTVL.

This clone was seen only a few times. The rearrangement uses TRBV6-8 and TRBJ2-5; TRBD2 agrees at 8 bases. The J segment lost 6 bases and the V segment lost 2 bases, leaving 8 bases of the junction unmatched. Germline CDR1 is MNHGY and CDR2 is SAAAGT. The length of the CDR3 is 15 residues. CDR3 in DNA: TGTGCCAGCAGTTACGGGGCGGGGGGCGGACAGACCCAGTACTTC. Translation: CASSYGAGGGQTQYF.

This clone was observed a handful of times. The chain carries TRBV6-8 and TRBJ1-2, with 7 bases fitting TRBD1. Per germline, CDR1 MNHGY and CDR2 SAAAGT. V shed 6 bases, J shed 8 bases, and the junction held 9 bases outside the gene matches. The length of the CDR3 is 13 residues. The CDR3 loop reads CASSREGARGYTF. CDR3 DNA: TGTGCCAGCAGCCGGGAGGGGGCGCGAGGCTACACCTTC.

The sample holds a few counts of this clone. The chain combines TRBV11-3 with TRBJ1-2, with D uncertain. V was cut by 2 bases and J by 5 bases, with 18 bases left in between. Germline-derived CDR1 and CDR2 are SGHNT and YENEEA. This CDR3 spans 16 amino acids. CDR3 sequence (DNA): TGTGCCAGCAGCTTATCAGGAGCCGATTTCGTGTATGGCTACACCTTC. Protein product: CASSLSGADFVYGYTF. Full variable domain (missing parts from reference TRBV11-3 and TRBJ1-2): EAGVVQSPRYKIIEKKQPVAFWCNPISGHNTLYWYLQNLGQGPELLIRYENEEAVDDSQLPKDRFSAERLKGVDSTLKIQPAELGDSAVYLCASSLSGADFVYGYTFGSGTRLTVV.

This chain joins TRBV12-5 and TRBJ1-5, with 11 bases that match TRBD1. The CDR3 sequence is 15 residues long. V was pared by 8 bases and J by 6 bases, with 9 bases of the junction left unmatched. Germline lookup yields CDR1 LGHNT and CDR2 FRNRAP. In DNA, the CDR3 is TGTGCTAGTCGCCCCGCCGGGACAGGGGGTCAGCCCCAGCATTTT. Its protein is CASRPAGTGGQPQHF.

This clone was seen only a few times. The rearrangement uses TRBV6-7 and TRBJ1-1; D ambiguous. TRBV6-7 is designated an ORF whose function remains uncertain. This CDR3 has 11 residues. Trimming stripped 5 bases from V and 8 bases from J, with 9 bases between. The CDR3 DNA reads TGTGCCAGCAGTGCAGACAAGGAAGCTTTCTTT. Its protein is CASSADKEAFF.

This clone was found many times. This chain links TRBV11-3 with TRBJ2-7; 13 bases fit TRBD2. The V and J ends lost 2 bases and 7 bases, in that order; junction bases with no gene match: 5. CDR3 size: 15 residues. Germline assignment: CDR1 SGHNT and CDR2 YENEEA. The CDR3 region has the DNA TGTGCCAGCAGCTTACTAACTAGCGGGAGGGCGGAGCAGTACTTC. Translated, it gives CASSLLTSGRAEQYF.

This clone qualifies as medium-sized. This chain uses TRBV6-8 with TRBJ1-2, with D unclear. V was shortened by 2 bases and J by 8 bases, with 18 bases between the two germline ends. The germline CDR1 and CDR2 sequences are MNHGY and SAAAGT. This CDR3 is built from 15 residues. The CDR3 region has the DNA TGTGCCAGCAGTTACATCGAGGTGAGACGGGTAGGCTACACCTTC. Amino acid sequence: CASSYIEVRRVGYTF.

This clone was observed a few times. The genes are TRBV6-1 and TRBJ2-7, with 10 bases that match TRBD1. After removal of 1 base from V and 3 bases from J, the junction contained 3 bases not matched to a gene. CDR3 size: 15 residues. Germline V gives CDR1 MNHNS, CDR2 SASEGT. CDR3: CASSEGTGGIYEQYF. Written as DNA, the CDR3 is TGTGCCAGCAGTGAAGGGACAGGGGGAATCTACGAGCAGTACTTC.

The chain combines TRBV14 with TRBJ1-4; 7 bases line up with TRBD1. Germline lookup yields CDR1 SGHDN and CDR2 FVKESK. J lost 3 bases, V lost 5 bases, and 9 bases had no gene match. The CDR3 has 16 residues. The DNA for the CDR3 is TGTGCCAGCAGCATTAATGGCGGGACAGCTAATGAAAAACTGTTTTTT. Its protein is CASSINGGTANEKLFF. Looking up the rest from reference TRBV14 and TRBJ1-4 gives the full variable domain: EAGVTQFPSHSVIEKGQTVTLRCDPISGHDNLYWYRRVMGKEIKFLLHFVKESKQDESGMPNNRFLAERTGGTYSTLKVQPAELEDSGVYFCASSINGGTANEKLFFGSGTQLSVL.

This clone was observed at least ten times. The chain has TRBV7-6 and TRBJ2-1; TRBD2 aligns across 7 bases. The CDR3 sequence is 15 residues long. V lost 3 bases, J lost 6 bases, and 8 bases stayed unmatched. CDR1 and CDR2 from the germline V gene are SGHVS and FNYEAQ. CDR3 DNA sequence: TGTGCCAGCAGCTTGGTTGCGGGAGTCCTCAATGAGCAGTTCTTC. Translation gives CASSLVAGVLNEQFF. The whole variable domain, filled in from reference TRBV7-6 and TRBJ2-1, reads GAGVSQSPRYKVTKRGQDVALRCDPISGHVSLYWYRQALGQGPEFLTYFNYEAQQDKSGLPNDRFSAERPEGSISTLTIQRTEQRDSAMYRCASSLVAGVLNEQFFGPGTRLTVL.

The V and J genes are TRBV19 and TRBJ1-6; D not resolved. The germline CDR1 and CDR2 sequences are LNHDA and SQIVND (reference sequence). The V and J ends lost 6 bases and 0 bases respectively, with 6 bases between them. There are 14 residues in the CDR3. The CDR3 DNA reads TGTGCCAGTAGAATAAGCTCCTATAATTCACCCCTCCACTTT. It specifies CASRISSYNSPLHF.

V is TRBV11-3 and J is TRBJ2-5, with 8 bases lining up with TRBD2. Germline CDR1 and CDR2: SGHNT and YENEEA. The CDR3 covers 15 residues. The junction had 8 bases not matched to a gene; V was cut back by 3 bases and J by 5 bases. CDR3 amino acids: CASSLKRAGEETQYF. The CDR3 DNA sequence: TGTGCCAGCAGCTTGAAGCGAGCGGGAGAGGAGACCCAGTACTTC. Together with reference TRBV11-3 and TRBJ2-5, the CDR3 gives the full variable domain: EAGVVQSPRYKIIEKKQPVAFWCNPISGHNTLYWYLQNLGQGPELLIRYENEEAVDDSQLPKDRFSAERLKGVDSTLKIQPAELGDSAVYLCASSLKRAGEETQYFGPGTRLLVL.

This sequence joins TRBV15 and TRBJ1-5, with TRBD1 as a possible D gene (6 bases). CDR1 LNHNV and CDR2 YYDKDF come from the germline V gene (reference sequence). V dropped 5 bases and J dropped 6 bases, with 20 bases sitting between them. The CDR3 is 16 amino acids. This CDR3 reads CATSAVRGLGSQPQHF. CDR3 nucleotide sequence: TGTGCCACCAGCGCCGTCAGGGGATTGGGTAGTCAGCCCCAGCATTTT.